The clone carrying this T cell receptor beta chain has a single count. Its antigen is still unknown. Repertoires were generated with immunoSEQ multiplex PCR, while TCRdb's copy carries only in-frame clones and drops some. The sample includes around 50,000 clones, 80% to 95% of them seen just once. Trimming at V came to 3 bases and at J to 5 bases, leaving 8 bases not matched to a gene. Per germline, CDR1 SGDLS and CDR2 YYNGEE. The CDR3 totals 14 residues. This entry belongs to a study of cytomegalovirus exposure and HLA in healthy donors. Whole-study findings and limits: Rare TCR sequences predominated, though certain public TCRs were found in many donors. It was found in a later analysis that first-cohort TCR clusters tended to co-occur in the 130 or so validation repertoires.

From the roughly 110-subject validation cohort, which was separate from the roughly 670-subject first cohort, the donors were drawn. This TCR was sampled from a woman in her late teens or twenties in good health and CMV-seronegative. Specimen: PBMCs. The J gene is TRBJ2-7, the V gene TRBV9; 7 nucleotides agree with TRBD1. CDR3 sequence reads: CASSAGFTGDEQYF. CDR3 nucleotide sequence: TGTGCCAGCAGCGCAGGATTTACAGGGGACGAGCAGTACTTC.